The TCR beta chain under discussion was sequenced for a study of beta chain features in type 1 diabetes. Study observations and caveats: In all four CD4+ subsets, TCRB CDR3 length was significantly, moderately reduced in type 1 diabetes.

Since all of the isolated RNA was reverse transcribed, expressed TCRB transcripts were what got sequenced. The repertoire was sequenced with immunoSEQ multiplex PCR; TCRdb's copy has only in-frame clones and lacks some. Here the sample spans some 47,000 clones, around 45% being singletons. A remark on this clone: Its antigen is as yet unknown.

The CDR3 covers 16 residues. V was shortened by 4 bases and J by 1 base, with 14 bases between the two germline ends. Germline V gene lookup returns CDR1 MNHEY and CDR2 SMNVEV (reference sequence). This receptor was obtained from a man younger than 45 with type 1 diabetes. The J gene is TRBJ1-5, the V gene TRBV27, with a weak D call TRBD1 (6 bases). Specimen: stem cell memory CD4+ T cells from blood. CDR3 loop: CASSYWTDTSNQPQHF. The CDR3 DNA is TGTGCCAGCAGTTATTGGACAGATACAAGCAATCAGCCCCAGCATTTT.